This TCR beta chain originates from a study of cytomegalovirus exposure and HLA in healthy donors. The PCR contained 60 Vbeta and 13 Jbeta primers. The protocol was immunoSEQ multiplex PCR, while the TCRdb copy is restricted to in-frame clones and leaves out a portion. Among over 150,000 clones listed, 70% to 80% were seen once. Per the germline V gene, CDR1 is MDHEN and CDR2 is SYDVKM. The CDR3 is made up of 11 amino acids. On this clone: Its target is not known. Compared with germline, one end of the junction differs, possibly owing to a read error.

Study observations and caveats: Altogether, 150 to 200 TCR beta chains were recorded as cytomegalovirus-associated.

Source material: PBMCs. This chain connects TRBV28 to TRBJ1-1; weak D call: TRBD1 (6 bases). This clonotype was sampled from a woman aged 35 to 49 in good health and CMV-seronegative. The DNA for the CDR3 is TGTGCCAGCAGTTTATATCAGGGGCGAGAGTTT. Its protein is CASSLYQGREF.